This T cell receptor (beta chain) comes out of a study of blood T cell repertoires in COVID-19 (TCRdb year 2020). With regard to the full study: Samples from collaborators originated in the United States, Italy and Spain and spanned both the acute and convalescent phases of COVID-19. The material from the prospective study consisted of cDNA or gDNA derived from T cells, B-cell-depleted T cells, or PBMCs. The dataset comprised deeply sampled blood TCRbeta repertoires from subjects exposed to, actively infected with, or recovered from COVID-19. A freely available public database, intended as a resource for researchers studying the immune response to SARS-CoV-2, is where the repertoires were released. Samples were obtained from the ongoing ImmuneRACE study (first 160 participants) and from about 1,300 subjects provided by 6 global collaborators. The sample metadata nearly always contained a de-identified subject ID, COVID-19 status, age in years and sex. HLA class I and class II types, where available, came from metadata supplied by the sample provider rather than from assay-based typing. Summary of the overall study and its limitations: The quantity of clinical and demographic metadata differed by source and by participant and was supplied without curation.

Participants in the prospective study were enrolled through a virtual design, were aged roughly 18 to 100 years, and lived in approximately 25 United States geographic areas. To assign participants to cohorts, the prospective study relied on clinical history that participants themselves reported in a screening survey and a study questionnaire. ImmuneRACE Cohort 3 recovered participants were defined by two consecutive negative NP/OP PCR tests, healthcare professional clearance, or symptom resolution. Each participant in the prospective study had whole blood, serum and a nasopharyngeal or oropharyngeal swab collected by mobile phlebotomists. Participants in the prospective study had the option to provide additional blood draws and questionnaires over a 2-month period. Prospective study blood samples were shipped either frozen or at room temperature before DNA extraction. TCRbeta CDR3 regions were amplified from genomic DNA using the immunoSEQ Assay, a bias-controlled multiplex PCR. The authors processed their data as follows. The number of nucleated cells in each sample was estimated by amplification of reference gene primers within the assay. To quantify the absolute abundance of each unique TCRbeta CDR3 rearrangement, sequence reads were collapsed and filtered. Productive Simpson clonality was computed per sample as the square root of Simpson's diversity index over productive rearrangements. TCRdb provides this immuneACCESS table in a form limited to in-frame rearrangements. Some clones are lacking; in checked studies, under half of them reflect an unresolved V gene, and why the rest are absent is not known. V, J and clone size were drawn from that table, and D and trimming were deduced from the DNA. Present in this sample are under 300,000 clones, roughly 90% of which were seen just once. The top ten hold 0.75% to 1% of the sample.

Concerning this clone: Its antigen target is currently unknown. No clone much larger than this one lies a single base away; base qualities are absent.

Specimen: PBMCs or T cells enriched from blood (not recorded which). This sequence originates from a woman under 40 who had recovered from COVID-19.

At the DNA level, the sequence is TGTGCCAGCACGGGGCGGGAGTACATAGATACGCAGTATTTT. It translates to CASTGREYIDTQYF. The chain is assembled from TRBV2 and TRBJ2-3, with 7 bases aligning to TRBD2. Trimming takes 7 bases off V and 5 bases off J; junction bases not matched to a gene: 9. From cysteine to phenylalanine, the CDR3 is 14 amino acids long. Just the 42-base CDR3 DNA is kept, in frame starting at base 1. The germline V gene gives CDR1 as SNHLY and CDR2 as FYNNEI.